Listed below are T cell receptor beta chains from one sample, sequenced in a study of T cell changes during pregnancy in multiple sclerosis. Method: immunoSEQ multiplex PCR; TCRdb's copy keeps in-frame clones and lacks some. The sample has some 70,000 clones, around 92% seen once; the top ten hold roughly 2.1%. This specimen was peripheral blood, taken in the first trimester of pregnancy. The receptors shown here come from a female donor with multiple sclerosis, enrolled in a pregnancy study. Both conserved end residues are part of each CDR3. Each record gives: CDR3 length, J gene, V gene, D gene, clone size, CDR3 DNA, CDR3 protein. A D gene is named only where the DNA matches it firmly. Size is stated for part of the rows, as once, few or many counts, or as a class when the clone is expanded.

15,TRBJ1-5,TRBV27,.,.,TGTGCCAGCAGTTTTGGGGCAGGGAGGAATCAGCCCCAGCATTTT,CASSFGAGRNQPQHF
15,TRBJ1-2,TRBV4-2,.,.,TGTGCCAGCAGCCCTAGGGAGGGGCCCTCCTATGGCTACACCTTC,CASSPREGPSYGYTF
16,TRBJ2-3,TRBV5-5,TRBD2,.,TGTGCCAGCAGCGGCGGGACTAGCGGGGTCACAGATACGCAGTATTTT,CASSGGTSGVTDTQYF
17,TRBJ2-3,TRBV5-1,TRBD2,.,TGCGCCAGCAGCCCGGGACTAGCGGGGGGTCCCACAGATACGCAGTATTTT,CASSPGLAGGPTDTQYF
15,TRBJ2-3,TRBV7-9,.,.,TGTGCCAGCAGCTTAAACCCACAGAGCACAGATACGCAGTATTTT,CASSLNPQSTDTQYF
16,TRBJ2-7,TRBV6-1,TRBD2,.,TGTGCCAGCAGTGAAGGGGAAAGCGGGAGGGCCCACGAGCAGTACTTC,CASSEGESGRAHEQYF
14,TRBJ1-6,TRBV19,.,.,TGTGCCAGTACCCCCCACAGGAACCCCTGGGCCCTCCACTTT,CASTPHRNPWALHF
16,TRBJ2-7,TRBV30,TRBD1,.,TGTGCCTGGAGTGTACGAAGGACAGGGAAGTCCTACGAGCAGTACTTC,CAWSVRRTGKSYEQYF
10,TRBJ1-1,TRBV10-1,.,few,TGCGCCAGCAGTGACAATGAAGCTTTCTTT,CASSDNEAFF
14,TRBJ1-3,TRBV5-8,.,.,TGTGCCAGCAGCTTGGACGGGACAGGAAACACCATATATTTT,CASSLDGTGNTIYF
13,TRBJ2-1,TRBV7-8,.,few,TGTGCCAGCAGCTCTCCGATGAGGGAGGAGCAGTTCTTC,CASSSPMREEQFF
16,TRBJ2-3,TRBV27,TRBD2,.,TGTGCCAGCAGTCCCATACTAGCGGGAGGGGTAGATACGCAGTATTTT,CASSPILAGGVDTQYF
15,TRBJ2-1,TRBV5-5,.,.,TGTGCCAGCAGCTTGCTCTGGGGCAATGGCAATGAGCAGTTCTTC,CASSLLWGNGNEQFF
14,TRBJ1-5,TRBV5-1,TRBD1,.,TGCGCCAGCAGCTTGGAGGCAGGGGGCCAGCCCCAGCATTTT,CASSLEAGGQPQHF
13,TRBJ2-3,TRBV6-1,TRBD2,.,TGTGCCACCACTAGCGGGAGAACAGATACGCAGTATTTT,CATTSGRTDTQYF
14,TRBJ2-7,TRBV30,.,.,TGTGCCTGGAGTGTACCGTGGGGGAGGTACGAGCAGTACTTC,CAWSVPWGRYEQYF
18,TRBJ2-3,TRBV7-2,.,.,TGTGCCAGCAGCTTAAGGGGGGGATCTGGCTATGTAGCGTCTACGCAGTATTTT,CASSLRGGSGYVASTQYF
14,TRBJ2-1,TRBV5-4,.,.,TGTGCCAGCAGCTTGTTCGGGAATTACAATGAGCAGTTCTTC,CASSLFGNYNEQFF
14,TRBJ1-1,TRBV9,TRBD1,.,TGTGCCAGCAGCGTAGCCGCAGGGGGCACTGAAGCTTTCTTT,CASSVAAGGTEAFF
14,TRBJ1-2,TRBV7-8,TRBD1,once,TGTGCCAGCAGCACCTACGGGACAGAGGAGATTAACACCTTC,CASSTYGTEEINTF
14,TRBJ2-5,TRBV6-6,.,.,TGTGCCAGCAGTTGGAGGGGTGGACAAGAGACCCAGTACTTC,CASSWRGGQETQYF
13,TRBJ2-5,TRBV5-4,TRBD1,.,TGTGCCAGCAGCAGAGGGGGCTCAGAGACCCAGTACTTC,CASSRGGSETQYF
15,TRBJ1-4,TRBV28,TRBD1,.,TGTGCCAGCAGTCGAAGGGACAGGTCAGCGGAAAAACTGTTTTTT,CASSRRDRSAEKLFF
13,TRBJ1-1,TRBV6-6,TRBD1,.,TGTGCCAGCAGTCGACAGGGCGGCACTGAAGCTTTCTTT,CASSRQGGTEAFF
13,TRBJ1-1,TRBV5-6,.,.,TGTGCCAGCAGCTTCAGTGTGAACACTGAAGCTTTCTTT,CASSFSVNTEAFF
14,TRBJ1-4,TRBV7-6,.,once,TGTGCCAGCAGCTTAGGGCAGGGGAATGAAAAACTGTTTTTT,CASSLGQGNEKLFF
16,TRBJ2-5,TRBV11-2,.,.,TGTGCCAGCAGCTTAGGTATTATAGGGCGGGAAGAGACCCAGTACTTC,CASSLGIIGREETQYF
15,TRBJ2-1,TRBV5-4,TRBD1,.,TGTGCCAGCAGCTCCGGACAGGGGCGCGGCAATGAGCAGTTCTTC,CASSSGQGRGNEQFF
15,TRBJ2-7,TRBV28,TRBD1,.,TGTGCCAGCAGTTTCGAACAGGGGGGCTCCTACGAGCAGTACTTC,CASSFEQGGSYEQYF
14,TRBJ1-1,TRBV6-1,TRBD1,.,TGTGCCAGCAAAGGGACAGGGGTGAACACTGAAGCTTTCTTT,CASKGTGVNTEAFF
14,TRBJ2-7,TRBV30,TRBD1,.,TGTGCCTGGAGTAGGATGACAGGGTACTACGAGCAGTACTTC,CAWSRMTGYYEQYF
16,TRBJ2-1,TRBV25-1,.,.,TGTGCCAGCAGTGATCCGGACAGCAAGACCTACAATGAGCAGTTCTTC,CASSDPDSKTYNEQFF
13,TRBJ1-1,TRBV14,.,.,TGTGCCAGCAGCCAACAAGGGGGAGTGGGTGCTTTCTTT,CASSQQGGVGAFF
15,TRBJ2-7,TRBV30,.,.,TGTGCCTGGGGGGGTCCGGGAGCGGTCCCCTACGAGCAGTACTTC,CAWGGPGAVPYEQYF
14,TRBJ1-5,TRBV7-8,.,.,TGTGCCAGCAGCTACTCTGGGGCTAGGCAGCCCCAGCATTTT,CASSYSGARQPQHF
15,TRBJ2-4,TRBV6-5,TRBD1,.,TGTGCCAGCAGGGAGACAGGGATCGCCAAAAACATTCAGTACTTC,CASRETGIAKNIQYF
16,TRBJ2-5,TRBV28,TRBD2,.,TGTGCCAGCAGTTTTCCGGCTAGCGGGAGGGGGGAGACCCAGTACTTC,CASSFPASGRGETQYF
15,TRBJ2-7,TRBV5-1,.,.,TGCGCCAGCAGCCGGGGAGGGGACAGGACGGACGAGCAGTACTTC,CASSRGGDRTDEQYF
16,TRBJ1-1,TRBV19,TRBD1,.,TGTGCCAGTAGTCCCACAGGGGGCGCGGGGAACACTGAAGCTTTCTTT,CASSPTGGAGNTEAFF
16,TRBJ2-1,TRBV9,TRBD1,.,TGTGCCAGCAGCCTATCACAGGGGGCATCCTACAATGAGCAGTTCTTC,CASSLSQGASYNEQFF
12,TRBJ1-2,TRBV30,.,few,TGTGCCTGGAGTGTAGCAGAGGCCGGCTACACCTTC,CAWSVAEAGYTF
21,TRBJ2-4,TRBV30,TRBD2,.,TGTGCCTGGAGTGACGGACTAGCGGGAGATCTTATGGCAATAGACAAAAACATTCAGTACTTC,CAWSDGLAGDLMAIDKNIQYF
15,TRBJ1-5,TRBV2,.,few,TGTGCCAGCTCAAAAGGGAGGGCTAGCAATCAGCCCCAGCATTTT,CASSKGRASNQPQHF
14,TRBJ2-1,TRBV15,TRBD2,.,TGTGCCATCTCTAGCGGGGGGTCTTACAATGAGCAGTTCTTC,CAISSGGSYNEQFF
17,TRBJ2-7,TRBV27,.,.,TGTGCCAGCAGTTTTAGGCGGAGGGACAGAAGAGCATACGAGCAGTACTTC,CASSFRRRDRRAYEQYF
13,TRBJ2-7,TRBV6-6,.,.,TGTGCCAGCAGTGGTTTAGGGGGCTACGAGCAGTACTTC,CASSGLGGYEQYF
15,TRBJ2-7,TRBV27,TRBD1,.,TGTGCCAGCCACCGGACAGGGGAGGTCTCCTACGAGCAGTACTTC,CASHRTGEVSYEQYF
16,TRBJ2-5,TRBV2,TRBD2,.,TGTGCCAGCAGCCCCGGACTAGCGGGGACGCAAGAGACCCAGTACTTC,CASSPGLAGTQETQYF
12,TRBJ2-5,TRBV28,.,.,TGTGCCAGCAGTTTACCGGCGGTACCCCAGTACTTC,CASSLPAVPQYF
15,TRBJ2-3,TRBV7-2,TRBD2,.,TGTGCCAGCAGCTTGGCCGGGGGGGGGCCAGATACGCAGTATTTT,CASSLAGGGPDTQYF
16,TRBJ2-2,TRBV18,TRBD1,.,TGTGCCAGCTCACCACCGGGACAGGGTAGAACCGGGGAGCTGTTTTTT,CASSPPGQGRTGELFF
12,TRBJ1-1,TRBV30,.,few,TGTGCCTGGAGTGTGGGGGGTACTGAAGCTTTCTTT,CAWSVGGTEAFF
13,TRBJ2-7,TRBV28,.,.,TGTGCCAGCAGCCACCAGGGGATCTACGAGCAGTACTTC,CASSHQGIYEQYF
15,TRBJ1-5,TRBV19,.,.,TGTGCCAGTAGTTCCGGGGTGGAAGGGAATCAGCCCCAGCATTTT,CASSSGVEGNQPQHF
16,TRBJ2-2,TRBV4-1,.,once,TGCGCCAGCAGCCAAGCGGCGGGGCGAGGGGCCGGGGAGCTGTTTTTT,CASSQAAGRGAGELFF
12,TRBJ2-5,TRBV28,.,.,TGTGCCAGCAGTACACCCCAAGAGACCCAGTACTTC,CASSTPQETQYF
14,TRBJ2-7,TRBV5-1,.,.,TGCGCCAGCGGGCGGGACCGCGGTTCCTACGAGCAGTACTTC,CASGRDRGSYEQYF
13,TRBJ1-5,TRBV2,.,.,TGTGCCAGCAGTGCAGCCTTCGGGCAGCCCCAGCATTTT,CASSAAFGQPQHF
14,TRBJ1-5,TRBV19,TRBD1,.,TGTGCCAGTAGTGGACAGGGGCCTCAACAGCCCCAGCATTTT,CASSGQGPQQPQHF